Listed below are T cell receptor beta chains from one sample, sequenced in a study of blood T cells in healthy people across ages. TCRdb passed the 5' RACE reads through MiXCR, listing each CDR3 protein once. The sample consists of about 840,000 distinct CDR3 sequences, 25% to 35% of them appearing once. Another study also made use of these data, one on T cells of mothers and their children.

Sequenced material: blood. The receptors stem from a woman aged 40 to 55 in good health. CDR3s include the opening cysteine and the closing phenylalanine or tryptophan. Fields, in order: clone size, V gene, D gene, CDR3 length, J gene, CDR3 DNA, CDR3 protein. The D gene is left open where the match is weak. For some rows the clone size is stated as once, few or many, or as a class when expanded; others skip it.

size: -
V: TRBV29-1
D: -
length: 14
J: TRBJ2-5
DNA: TGCAGCGTTGCAGGACAACTGACTGGGGGGACCCAGTACTTC
CDR3: CSVAGQLTGGTQYF

size: -
V: TRBV6-5
D: -
length: 15
J: TRBJ1-5
DNA: TGTGCCAGCAGCCCGGCGGGGGGGGGGCCTCAGCCCCAGCATTTT
CDR3: CASSPAGGGPQPQHF

size: few
V: TRBV27
D: -
length: 11
J: TRBJ2-5
DNA: TGTGCCAGCAGTTCCCTGTGGACCCAGTACTTC
CDR3: CASSSLWTQYF

size: -
V: TRBV5-8
D: -
length: 13
J: TRBJ2-1
DNA: TGTGCCAGCCAGGGAGCGACCTGGAATGAGCAGTTCTTC
CDR3: CASQGATWNEQFF

size: few
V: TRBV6-5
D: TRBD2
length: 15
J: TRBJ2-7
DNA: TGTGTCAGCAGTTTCGGACTAGCGGAGACCTACGAGCAGTACTTC
CDR3: CVSSFGLAETYEQYF

size: few
V: TRBV12-3/TRBV12-4
D: -
length: 13
J: TRBJ1-1
DNA: TGTGCCGGGGCCAGGCAGGGAAGGTCTGAAGCTTTCTTT
CDR3: CAGARQGRSEAFF

size: -
V: TRBV7-2
D: -
length: 16
J: TRBJ2-7
DNA: TGTGCCAGCAGCGTAGGATCGGGGCAAGTCACCTACGAGCAGTACTTC
CDR3: CASSVGSGQVTYEQYF

size: -
V: TRBV7-8
D: -
length: 16
J: TRBJ2-3
DNA: TGTGCCAGCAGCTTAAGTCCCAGACGTGGCACAGATACGCAGTATTTT
CDR3: CASSLSPRRGTDTQYF

size: many
V: TRBV6-5
D: TRBD2
length: 18
J: TRBJ2-3
DNA: TGTGCCAGCAGTTACTATTCCGGCGGGGGGACTAGCACAGATACGCAGTATTTT
CDR3: CASSYYSGGGTSTDTQYF

size: few
V: TRBV2
D: -
length: 10
J: TRBJ1-2
DNA: TGTGCCAGCAGGGACTTTGGCTACACCTTC
CDR3: CASRDFGYTF

size: many
V: TRBV27
D: -
length: 14
J: TRBJ2-7
DNA: TGTGCCAGCAGTTTCTCGCAGGGACCCTACGAGCAGTACTTC
CDR3: CASSFSQGPYEQYF

size: -
V: TRBV11-2
D: -
length: 15
J: TRBJ2-7
DNA: TGTGCCAGCAGAGAACAGGGTGATATCCGTTCTAGGCAGTACTTC
CDR3: CASREQGDIRSRQYF

size: few
V: TRBV28
D: -
length: 16
J: TRBJ1-6
DNA: TGTGCCAGCAGTTTACCGGGCAGCTCCTATAATTCACCCCTCCACTTT
CDR3: CASSLPGSSYNSPLHF

size: -
V: TRBV7-2
D: TRBD2
length: 15
J: TRBJ2-5
DNA: TGTGCCAGCAGCTCCTTAGCGGGCCACCAAGAGACCCAGTACTTC
CDR3: CASSSLAGHQETQYF

size: many
V: TRBV13
D: TRBD2
length: 14
J: TRBJ2-5
DNA: TGTGCCAGCAGCTTATGGACTAGCCAAGAGACCCAGTACTTC
CDR3: CASSLWTSQETQYF

size: few
V: TRBV12-3/TRBV12-4
D: -
length: 12
J: TRBJ1-1
DNA: TGTGCCAGCAGTTTAGATGTCGGTGAAGCTTTCTTT
CDR3: CASSLDVGEAFF

size: many
V: TRBV5-5
D: TRBD1
length: 16
J: TRBJ1-2
DNA: TGTGCCAGCAGTGGTGTGGCGACGACAGGGAACTATGGCTACACCTTC
CDR3: CASSGVATTGNYGYTF

size: many
V: TRBV4-1
D: -
length: 15
J: TRBJ2-7
DNA: TGCGCCAGCAGCCCGACGGACAGCCTCTCCTACGAGCAGTACTTC
CDR3: CASSPTDSLSYEQYF

size: -
V: TRBV20-1
D: TRBD1
length: 16
J: TRBJ1-1
DNA: TGCAGTGCTCCTCGACAGGGGGGGTTCATGAACACTGAAGCTTTCTTT
CDR3: CSAPRQGGFMNTEAFF

size: many
V: TRBV29-1
D: -
length: 13
J: TRBJ1-2
DNA: TGCAGCGTTGAAGTCTCAGTCGACTATGGCTACACCTTC
CDR3: CSVEVSVDYGYTF

size: few
V: TRBV3-1
D: -
length: 14
J: TRBJ2-7
DNA: TGTGCCAGCAGCTCTGGTCGACAGTTCTACGAGCAGTACTTC
CDR3: CASSSGRQFYEQYF

size: -
V: TRBV20-1
D: -
length: 15
J: TRBJ1-5
DNA: TGCAGTGCTAGAGATCTTGGGGCAGGGAGACAGCCCCAGCATTTT
CDR3: CSARDLGAGRQPQHF

size: -
V: TRBV10-3
D: -
length: 11
J: TRBJ2-5
DNA: TGTGCCATCAGATCCGGGGAGACCCAGTACTTC
CDR3: CAIRSGETQYF

size: few
V: TRBV29-1
D: -
length: 13
J: TRBJ1-1
DNA: TGCAGCGTTGAAAGGGGGGCGGACACTGAAGCTTTCTTT
CDR3: CSVERGADTEAFF

size: -
V: TRBV7-8
D: -
length: 14
J: TRBJ1-2
DNA: TGTGCCAGCAGCTTAGTCCCAGCCAACTATGGCTACACCTTC
CDR3: CASSLVPANYGYTF

size: few
V: TRBV20-1
D: TRBD1
length: 15
J: TRBJ1-2
DNA: TGCAGTGCTAGAGATTGGGCAGGGGGAGAGAATGGCTACACCTTC
CDR3: CSARDWAGGENGYTF

size: -
V: TRBV12-3/TRBV12-4
D: -
length: 12
J: TRBJ2-1
DNA: TGTGCCGGCAGTTTCGGGGGTACTGAGCAGTTCTTC
CDR3: CAGSFGGTEQFF

size: few
V: TRBV20-1
D: TRBD1
length: 16
J: TRBJ1-2
DNA: TGCAGTGCTAAAGGACAGGGAGACCCTGCTAACTATGGCTACACCTTC
CDR3: CSAKGQGDPANYGYTF

size: -
V: TRBV12-3/TRBV12-4
D: TRBD1
length: 16
J: TRBJ2-7
DNA: TGTGCCAGCAGTTTATTCCGGGACAGGGTTAGCTACGAGCAGTACTTC
CDR3: CASSLFRDRVSYEQYF

size: once
V: TRBV15
D: -
length: 14
J: TRBJ2-6
DNA: TGTGCCACCAGCAGAGGTGACGTCGGGAACGTCCTGACTTTC
CDR3: CATSRGDVGNVLTF

size: -
V: TRBV2
D: TRBD1
length: 16
J: TRBJ1-5
DNA: TGTGCCAGCAGCGGGACAGGGGGGTCTGGCAATCAGCCCCAGCATTTT
CDR3: CASSGTGGSGNQPQHF

size: -
V: TRBV5-1
D: -
length: 15
J: TRBJ2-5
DNA: TGCGCCAGCAGCTTGGCGGGTAGAGAACAAGAGACCCAGTACTTC
CDR3: CASSLAGREQETQYF

size: -
V: TRBV6-6
D: TRBD2
length: 16
J: TRBJ2-3
DNA: TGTGCCAGCAGTTACTCGCAAGCGGGGGGGCTGGATACGCAGTATTTT
CDR3: CASSYSQAGGLDTQYF

size: few
V: TRBV4-1
D: -
length: 15
J: TRBJ1-2
DNA: TGCGCCAGCAGCCAAGAAGGACAGTCTAACTATGGCTACACCTTC
CDR3: CASSQEGQSNYGYTF

size: -
V: TRBV12-3/TRBV12-4
D: TRBD1
length: 13
J: TRBJ2-7
DNA: TGTGCCAGCAGTTTGGGACAGGGCCCCGAGCAGTACTTC
CDR3: CASSLGQGPEQYF

size: -
V: TRBV15
D: TRBD1
length: 15
J: TRBJ2-3
DNA: TGTGCCACGTCCCGGACAGGGGACTACACAGATACGCAGTATTTT
CDR3: CATSRTGDYTDTQYF

size: -
V: TRBV25-1
D: -
length: 12
J: TRBJ2-4
DNA: TGTGCCAGCAAAAGTTTCGAAAACATTCAGTACTTC
CDR3: CASKSFENIQYF

size: -
V: TRBV27
D: TRBD2
length: 15
J: TRBJ2-1
DNA: TGTGCCAGCAGTTCTCCTAGCGGGACCTACAATGAGCAGTTCTTC
CDR3: CASSSPSGTYNEQFF

size: few
V: TRBV29-1
D: -
length: 15
J: TRBJ2-7
DNA: TGCAGCGTTGAAGACCTGACAGAGAGCTCCTACGAGCAGTACTTC
CDR3: CSVEDLTESSYEQYF

size: many
V: TRBV5-1
D: -
length: 12
J: TRBJ2-7
DNA: TGCGCCAGCAGAACAGAATCCTACGAGCAGTACTTC
CDR3: CASRTESYEQYF

size: many
V: TRBV29-1
D: TRBD1
length: 12
J: TRBJ2-7
DNA: TGCAGCGTCTGGGACAGGGGTTACGAGCAGTACTTC
CDR3: CSVWDRGYEQYF

size: many
V: TRBV12-3/TRBV12-4
D: TRBD1
length: 15
J: TRBJ2-4
DNA: TGTGCCAGCAGTCCAGGGACAGGACTGACTAACATTCAGTACTTC
CDR3: CASSPGTGLTNIQYF

size: -
V: TRBV7-2
D: TRBD2
length: 15
J: TRBJ2-1
DNA: TGTGCCAGCAGCTCCCGGACTAGTCCGCAAAATGAGCAGTTCTTC
CDR3: CASSSRTSPQNEQFF

size: -
V: TRBV25-1
D: TRBD1
length: 13
J: TRBJ1-2
DNA: TGTGCCAGCAGTGCGACAGGGGACTGTGGCTACACCTTC
CDR3: CASSATGDCGYTF

size: -
V: TRBV5-1
D: -
length: 14
J: TRBJ1-2
DNA: TGCGCCAGCAGCTTCGAGGACTTCATCGGGGGCTACACCTTC
CDR3: CASSFEDFIGGYTF

size: -
V: TRBV12-3/TRBV12-4
D: TRBD1
length: 16
J: TRBJ2-3
DNA: TGTGCCAGCAGTCCCGGGACAGGGTTCGGCACAGATACGCAGTATTTT
CDR3: CASSPGTGFGTDTQYF

size: few
V: TRBV20-1
D: -
length: 13
J: TRBJ1-2
DNA: TGCAGTGCTAGCCTGGACGTACGCTATGGCTACACCTTC
CDR3: CSASLDVRYGYTF

size: many
V: TRBV7-2
D: -
length: 14
J: TRBJ2-7
DNA: TGTGCCAGCAGCTTAGGGGGCAGGGCCTACGAGCAGTACTTC
CDR3: CASSLGGRAYEQYF

size: few
V: TRBV3-1
D: -
length: 14
J: TRBJ2-3
DNA: TGTGCCAGCAGCCAACGAGCGGTGGTAGATACGCAGTATTTT
CDR3: CASSQRAVVDTQYF

size: many
V: TRBV25-1
D: -
length: 18
J: TRBJ2-6
DNA: TGTGCCAGCAGTGATGGCCAGCTCGGGAGACTACGGGCCAACGTCCTGACTTTC
CDR3: CASSDGQLGRLRANVLTF

size: -
V: TRBV5-1
D: -
length: 16
J: TRBJ1-1
DNA: TGTACCAGCAGCTCGAGTGCAGGACTGATGAACACTGAAGCTTTCTTT
CDR3: CTSSSSAGLMNTEAFF

size: -
V: TRBV18
D: TRBD1
length: 18
J: TRBJ1-1
DNA: TGTGCCAGCTCACCACTCGGACAGGGAGGCTTTCTGGACACTGAAGCTTTCTTT
CDR3: CASSPLGQGGFLDTEAFF

size: few
V: TRBV20-1
D: -
length: 12
J: TRBJ2-7
DNA: TGCAGTGCCCCAGACAACACCTACGAGCAGTACTTC
CDR3: CSAPDNTYEQYF

size: few
V: TRBV6-5
D: -
length: 15
J: TRBJ2-2
DNA: TGTGCCAGCAGCCGAGCAGGGGGGGACACCGGGGAGCTGTTTTTT
CDR3: CASSRAGGDTGELFF

size: -
V: TRBV12-3/TRBV12-4
D: -
length: 15
J: TRBJ1-2
DNA: TGTGCCAGCAGTTTAGCAGGGTCTGTAGGCTATGGCTACACCTTC
CDR3: CASSLAGSVGYGYTF

size: few
V: TRBV6-6
D: -
length: 14
J: TRBJ2-1
DNA: TGTGCCAGCAGATACTCGGCGGGTGGAAATGAGCAGTTCTTC
CDR3: CASRYSAGGNEQFF

size: few
V: TRBV9
D: -
length: 15
J: TRBJ2-1
DNA: TGTGCCAGCAGCGCTATTACCGGGGGCCCGCATGAGCAGTTCTTC
CDR3: CASSAITGGPHEQFF

size: few
V: TRBV6-6
D: TRBD1
length: 15
J: TRBJ2-7
DNA: TGTGCCAGCAGTTACTCATTGGGACAGGGCTACGAGCAGTACTTC
CDR3: CASSYSLGQGYEQYF